What follows are 13 T cell receptor beta chains derived from one specimen sequenced in a study of CD8 T cells in ankylosing spondylitis. Each CDR3 protein gets one entry after TCRdb re-called the 5' RACE reads with MiXCR. The table shows 29,000 or so distinct CDR3 sequences, with about 5.1% occurring only once. The sample consisted of blood, either unsorted or a sorted T cell fraction (not recorded which). These receptors were collected from a female donor with ankylosing spondylitis or in good health (not recorded which).

This clonotype was seen many times. V is TRBV9 and J is TRBJ2-7, with D hard to call. V lost 0 bases and J 2 bases, leaving 12 bases between the germline ends. Germline CDR1 reads SGDLS; CDR2 reads YYNGEE. The CDR3 spans 15 residues. The CDR3 DNA follows: TGTGCCAGCAGCGTAGCTGGTGAGGCCCCCTACGAGCAGTACTTC. It codes for CASSVAGEAPYEQYF.

The sample holds many counts of this clonotype. V gene TRBV9 combines with J gene TRBJ2-7; 8 bases line up with TRBD1. V was pared by 0 bases and J by 3 bases, with 5 bases of the junction left unmatched. This CDR3 is built from 15 residues. Germline V CDR1 and CDR2: SGDLS, YYNGEE. The CDR3 sequence: CASSVGGQGLYEQYF. Written as DNA, the CDR3 is TGTGCCAGCAGCGTAGGTGGACAGGGCCTCTACGAGCAGTACTTC.

This chain joins TRBV9 and TRBJ2-1; 7 bases fit TRBD2. Germline CDR1 SGDLS, CDR2 YYNGEE. V shed 3 bases, J shed 1 base, and the junction held 4 bases outside the gene matches. The CDR3 is 15 amino acids. Written as DNA, the CDR3 is TGTGCCAGCAGCGCTCGACTAGCTTCCTACAATGAGCAGTTCTTC. This sequence encodes CASSARLASYNEQFF.

In its sample, this clonotype was seen a few times. The chain uses TRBV9 and TRBJ2-1, with D possibly being TRBD2 (6 bases). The germline CDR1 and CDR2 sequences are SGDLS and YYNGEE. The V end lost 0 bases, the J end lost 6 bases, and 13 bases lay between the germline ends. The CDR3 consists of 15 residues. CDR3 region: CASSVEEGLSNEQFF. CDR3 coding DNA: TGTGCCAGCAGCGTAGAGGAGGGCCTGAGCAATGAGCAGTTCTTC.

This clonotype was seen only a few times. The J gene is TRBJ2-5, the V gene TRBV9; D may be TRBD2 (6 bases). The CDR3 consists of 14 residues. Trimming took 0 bases from V and 5 from J, leaving 11 bases between them. Germline V lookup: CDR1 SGDLS, CDR2 YYNGEE. CDR3 sequence reads: CASSVGSGSETQYF. The CDR3 DNA sequence: TGTGCCAGCAGCGTAGGGTCCGGGAGTGAGACCCAGTACTTC.

This clonotype has at least ten counts. V is TRBV9 and J is TRBJ2-3, with D unresolved. The CDR3 length is 13 residues. In germline, CDR1 is SGDLS, CDR2 YYNGEE. Trimming pared 4 bases from V and 5 bases from J, leaving 11 bases between. Written as DNA, the CDR3 is TGTGCCAGCAGCCCGTCTGTTTTAGATACGCAGTATTTT. Translating it yields CASSPSVLDTQYF.

Ten or more counts support this clonotype. The chain uses TRBV9 and TRBJ2-7; 10 bases are a match to TRBD2. Unmatched junction bases numbered 7, after V lost 2 bases and J lost 2 bases. Germline CDR1 is SGDLS and CDR2 is YYNGEE. The CDR3 covers 16 residues. The CDR3 nucleotides read TGTGCCAGCAGCGTCCGAGCGGGAGGGGAGACCTACGAGCAGTACTTC. Amino acids: CASSVRAGGETYEQYF.

This clonotype was recorded at least ten times. CDR3 region: CASSPAGGYPSYNEQFF. The CDR3 DNA reads as TGTGCCAGCAGCCCCGCCGGAGGATATCCTTCCTACAATGAGCAGTTCTTC. This chain connects TRBV9 to TRBJ2-1, with a weak D call TRBD2 (5 bases). The CDR3 spans 17 residues. The germline V and J ends were trimmed by 4 bases and 1 base, with 18 bases remaining between them. The V gene's germline CDR1 is SGDLS and CDR2 YYNGEE.

In its sample, this clonotype was seen many times. V gene TRBV9 combines with J gene TRBJ2-1, with 11 positions matching TRBD2. The junction had 7 bases not matched to a gene; V was cut back by 5 bases and J by 15 bases. Germline values: CDR1 SGDLS, CDR2 YYNGEE. The CDR3 has 12 residues. DNA of the CDR3: TGTGCCAGCAGTTTTAGCGGGGGGGCCGCGTTCTTC. It yields the protein CASSFSGGAAFF.

This clonotype came up many times. This chain uses TRBV9 with TRBJ2-5; no definite D call. CDR3 length equals 13 residues. Germline V gives CDR1 SGDLS, CDR2 YYNGEE. V gave up 0 bases and J gave up 4 bases, with 7 bases separating them. The chain's CDR3 is CASSVGTGETQYF. In nucleotides, the CDR3 is TGTGCCAGCAGCGTAGGAACGGGAGAGACCCAGTACTTC.

As regards this clonotype: Possible read error: a much larger clone is one base away. The chain carries TRBV9 and TRBJ2-1, with D unclear. The CDR3 runs 15 residues. In germline, CDR1 is SGDLS, CDR2 YYNGEE. CDR3 sequence (DNA): TGTGCCACCAGCGTAGGTGGAAGCTCCTACAATGAGCAGTTCTTC. Translation gives CATSVGGSSYNEQFF.

This clonotype was seen repeatedly, ten times or more. The chain joins TRBV9 to TRBJ1-6; 9 bases align to TRBD1. Germline CDR1 reads SGDLS; CDR2 reads YYNGEE. CDR3 length: 17 residues. V dropped 4 bases and J dropped 8; count of bases not matched to a gene: 13. CDR3 amino acids: CASSRSLRDRDDSPLHF. DNA of the CDR3: TGTGCCAGCAGCCGATCACTCCGGGACAGGGACGATTCACCCCTCCACTTT.

This clonotype was counted many times. The chain combines TRBV9 with TRBJ2-1; D is ambiguous. This CDR3 region has 16 residues. Looked up from germline, CDR1 is SGDLS and CDR2 is YYNGEE. The V end lost 0 bases, the J end lost 0 bases, and 10 bases lay between the germline ends. Here the CDR3 reads CASSVDPRASYNEQFF. In nucleotides, the CDR3 is TGTGCCAGCAGCGTAGATCCCCGGGCCTCCTACAATGAGCAGTTCTTC.